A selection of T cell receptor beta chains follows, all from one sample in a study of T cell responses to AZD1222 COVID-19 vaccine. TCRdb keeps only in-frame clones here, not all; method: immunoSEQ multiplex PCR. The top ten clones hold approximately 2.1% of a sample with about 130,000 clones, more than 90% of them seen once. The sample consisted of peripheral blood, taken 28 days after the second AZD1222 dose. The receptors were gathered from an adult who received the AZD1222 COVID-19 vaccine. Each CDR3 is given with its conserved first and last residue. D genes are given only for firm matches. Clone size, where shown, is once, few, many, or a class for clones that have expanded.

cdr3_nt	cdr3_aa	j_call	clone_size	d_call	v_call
TGTGCCAGCTCACCCACGGGCCGAATGGATGAGCAGTTCTTC	CASSPTGRMDEQFF	TRBJ2-1	.	.	TRBV18
TGTGCCAGCAGCTCAATCCGGGACAGCCTTAATGAAAAACTGTTTTTT	CASSSIRDSLNEKLFF	TRBJ1-4	medium-sized	TRBD1	TRBV25-1
TGCAGTGCTAGTGGTTCCCCCAGGGGCACTGAAGCTTTCTTT	CSASGSPRGTEAFF	TRBJ1-1	.	.	TRBV20-1
TGTGCCAGCAGCTCGAATAGCGGGGGCTTAGTCTACAATGAGCAGTTCTTC	CASSSNSGGLVYNEQFF	TRBJ2-1	.	TRBD2	TRBV7-3
TGCGCCAGCAGCCAAGAGTTAGCAGGCTCCTACAATGAGCAGTTCTTC	CASSQELAGSYNEQFF	TRBJ2-1	.	.	TRBV4-3
TGTGCCAGCAGCTTTTATGCCGGGGAGCTGTTTTTT	CASSFYAGELFF	TRBJ2-2	.	.	TRBV11-2
TGTGCCAGCGGATCTCGGGGGAGTGTGACTGAAGCTTTCTTT	CASGSRGSVTEAFF	TRBJ1-1	.	.	TRBV6-5
TGTGCCAGCAGTTACTCGAGGAAAGGGGAAGCTTTCTTT	CASSYSRKGEAFF	TRBJ1-1	.	.	TRBV6-5
TGTGCCAGCAGCGTGGGGGAGACGGGCAATGAGCAGTTCTTC	CASSVGETGNEQFF	TRBJ2-1	.	.	TRBV9
TGTGCCAGCAGCTGGGGACAGCAGTCCTACACTGAAGCTTTCTTT	CASSWGQQSYTEAFF	TRBJ1-1	.	TRBD1	TRBV7-9
TGTGCCAGTACCAGAAGGACTAGCGGGGGCGTCGGGGAGCTGTTTTTT	CASTRRTSGGVGELFF	TRBJ2-2	.	TRBD2	TRBV19
TGTGCCAGCTCTCCCGGAGGTGTGAACACTGAAGCTTTCTTT	CASSPGGVNTEAFF	TRBJ1-1	once	.	TRBV18
TGTGCCAGTAGAACGGGCGGGACAGGATCTTCACCCCTCCACTTT	CASRTGGTGSSPLHF	TRBJ1-6	.	TRBD1	TRBV19
TGTGCCACTGGAAGGGGGAGGACAGATACGCAGTATTTT	CATGRGRTDTQYF	TRBJ2-3	.	.	TRBV7-2
TGTGCCAGCAGCGGGACAGGAGCTGCAACTAATGAAAAACTGTTTTTT	CASSGTGAATNEKLFF	TRBJ1-4	.	TRBD1	TRBV14
TGTGCCAGCAGCCGGACAGTCGATGAGCAGTTCTTC	CASSRTVDEQFF	TRBJ2-1	.	.	TRBV7-9
TGTGCCAGCAGCCCAGGGACTAGTTACAATGAGCAGTTCTTC	CASSPGTSYNEQFF	TRBJ2-1	.	TRBD2	TRBV2
TGTGCCAGCAGTGACACAGGGGGCGCGATCGGCTACACCTTC	CASSDTGGAIGYTF	TRBJ1-2	.	TRBD1	TRBV6-1
TGTGCCAGCAGGGAGACGGGAGCCAAAAACATTCAGTACTTC	CASRETGAKNIQYF	TRBJ2-4	.	.	TRBV2
TGTGCCAGCTCACCTACGGACGGCTACGAGCAGTACTTC	CASSPTDGYEQYF	TRBJ2-7	.	.	TRBV18
TGTGCCAGCAGCCGAGTCTCGGCTAACTATGGCTACACCTTC	CASSRVSANYGYTF	TRBJ1-2	.	.	TRBV14
TGTGCCATCAGTGACGACGGACAGGGATGGGTGTACACCTTC	CAISDDGQGWVYTF	TRBJ1-2	.	TRBD1	TRBV10-3
TGTGCCTGGAGTGTGGGGACTAGCGATTACAATGAGCAGTTCTTC	CAWSVGTSDYNEQFF	TRBJ2-1	.	TRBD2	TRBV30
TGCGCCAGCAGCCAACGGACAGGGCGGACTGAAGCTTTCTTT	CASSQRTGRTEAFF	TRBJ1-1	.	TRBD1	TRBV4-1